The entry that follows covers one T cell receptor (beta chain) sequence. Reverse transcribed after extraction, RNA yielded cDNA as the sequencing template. Here immunoSEQ multiplex PCR was the method, and the copy in TCRdb shows in-frame clones only, minus some. The data show 200,000 to 250,000 clones, roughly 56% seen once. The data belong to a study of CD8+ T cells in alopecia areata. The V gene lost 0 bases and the J gene lost 11 bases, with 19 bases spanning the gap. This CDR3 comprises 14 residues. Germline CDR1 is SQVTM and CDR2 is ANQGSEA. This sequence originates from a human donor in good health. The sample was CD8+ T cells sorted from blood. The chain has TRBV29-1 and TRBJ1-1, with D maybe TRBD1 (6 bases). The CDR3 sequence is CSVEDRGAHLLAFF. The CDR3 nucleotides are TGCAGCGTTGAAGATCGGGGGGCCCACCTTTTGGCTTTCTTT.